The 3 T cell receptor beta chains in this list originate from one sample, sequenced in a study of metastatic and nonmetastatic thyroid tumors. Patients underwent thyroid surgery, and none had received any treatment before it. From the PCR reads, TCRdb re-called clones with MiXCR. The top ten clones hold about a sixth of a sample with some 38,000 clones, 15% to 20% of them seen once. Sequencing input: blood. The receptors stem from a female donor with papillary thyroid cancer or a benign thyroid nodule (not recorded which). Some clones in this sample may be carry-over from other donors' samples.

This clone was found a few times. The V call is TRBV10-3, the J call TRBJ1-1; no clear D. The CDR3 length is 11 residues. Trimming removed 2 bases from V and 5 bases from J, with 3 bases in between. Germline V lookup: CDR1 ENHRY, CDR2 SYGVKD. The CDR3 reads CAISEGTEAFF. As DNA, the CDR3 is TGTGCCATCAGTGAGGGGACTGAAGCTTTCTTT.

The V gene is TRBV29-1, the J gene TRBJ1-5, with a weak D call TRBD1 (5 bases). Germline-derived CDR1 and CDR2 are SQVTM and ANQGSEA. This CDR3 is built from 13 residues. V lost 2 bases to trimming and J lost 9 bases, with 14 bases between them. CDR3 nucleotide sequence: TGCAGCGTTGAACAGGACACAAAGGGGCCCCAGCATTTT. Translating gives CSVEQDTKGPQHF.

This clone was detected many times. The V and J genes are TRBV20-1 and TRBJ2-5; 9 bases line up with TRBD2. Germline V gene data show CDR1 as DFQATT and CDR2 as SNEGSKA (reference sequence). Germline trimming cut 4 bases from V and 5 bases from J; bases unmatched to any gene: 14. This CDR3 is 16 amino acids long. CDR3 residues: CSATRASGTLRETQYF. Written as DNA, the CDR3 is TGCAGTGCTACCCGGGCTAGCGGGACCCTAAGGGAGACCCAGTACTTC.